One sample yielded the 26 T cell receptor beta chains listed below, sequenced in a study of early T cells in non-severe SARS-CoV-2 infection. TCRdb redid the calling of the 5' RACE reads with MiXCR, one entry per CDR3 protein. Of 70,000 to 75,000 distinct CDR3 sequences detected, less than 15% appear once; the ten largest clones hold approximately 4.5%. Sequencing used whole blood. These receptors were obtained from an adult who was a healthcare worker with PCR-confirmed SARS-CoV-2 infection or an uninfected control (not recorded which).

This chain connects TRBV7-9 to TRBJ2-5, with 7 bases aligning to TRBD1. The V gene end was trimmed by 4 bases and the J gene end by 9 bases; junction bases not matched to a gene: 8. CDR3 length: 13 residues. Per the germline V gene, CDR1 is SEHNR and CDR2 is FQNEAQ (reference sequence). For the CDR3, the DNA is TGTGCCAGCAGCTCGGACAGGCCACAGGCCCAGTACTTC. Translated: CASSSDRPQAQYF.

The sample holds many counts of this clonotype. V usage is TRBV3-1 and J usage is TRBJ2-1; D remains unclear. The V end was cut by 4 bases, the J end by 3 bases, with 7 bases between. Germline V gene sequence: CDR1 LGHDT, CDR2 YNNKEL (reference sequence). This CDR3 region has 13 residues. The CDR3 DNA sequence: TGTGCCAGCAGCCTGCGTAGCTACAATGAGCAGTTCTTC. This translates into CASSLRSYNEQFF.

This clonotype was seen a few times. The V and J genes are TRBV10-1 and TRBJ2-1; D unclear. Germline V gene data show CDR1 as WNHNN and CDR2 as SYGVQD (reference sequence). Trimming cost V 0 bases and J 0 bases, with 12 bases left between them. The CDR3 has 17 amino acids. DNA for the CDR3: TGCGCCAGCAGTGAGTCGCCGGACCCAAGCTCCTACAATGAGCAGTTCTTC. Encoded protein: CASSESPDPSSYNEQFF.

This clonotype was seen more than once but under ten times. This chain links TRBV11-3 with TRBJ2-3, with 7 bases fitting TRBD2. The V gene's germline CDR1 is SGHNT and CDR2 YENEEA. The CDR3 loop spans 16 amino acids. V shed 4 bases, J shed 2 bases, and the junction held 9 bases outside the gene matches. CDR3 sequence (DNA): TGTGCCAGCAGCTCGAAGCGGGATCCCCTCACAGATACGCAGTATTTT. Translating gives CASSSKRDPLTDTQYF.

The rearrangement links TRBV3-1 to TRBJ2-3; D remains ambiguous. The germline V gene has CDR1 LGHDT and CDR2 YNNKEL (reference sequence). The CDR3 spans 18 residues. V was shortened by 1 base and J by 1 base, with 18 bases between the two germline ends. The CDR3 loop is CASSQVRAGSTRTDTQYF. The DNA of the CDR3 is TGTGCCAGCAGCCAAGTTCGGGCAGGCTCTACTCGCACAGATACGCAGTATTTT.

This chain links TRBV5-5 with TRBJ1-1; 7 positions match TRBD1. The ends lost 4 bases at V and 5 bases at J; junction bases unmatched: 8. This CDR3 region has 14 residues. Germline values: CDR1 SGHKS, CDR2 YYEKEE (reference sequence). For the CDR3, the DNA is TGTGCCAGCAGCCCAAGCCGGGACAGTACTGAAGCTTTCTTT. It is translated as CASSPSRDSTEAFF.

This clonotype showed up many times. This chain joins TRBV29-1 and TRBJ2-7; weak D call: TRBD1 (6 bases). V lost 8 bases, J lost 3 bases, and 11 bases lay in between. The CDR3 spans 11 residues. Germline CDR1 SQVTM, CDR2 ANQGSEA. The DNA of the CDR3 is TGCAGCCTCAAGGACAGCTACGAGCAGTACTTC. Translation gives CSLKDSYEQYF.

This clonotype has at least ten counts. The V call is TRBV19, the J call TRBJ1-5, with D possibly being TRBD1 (6 bases). The CDR3 spans 13 residues. V lost 4 bases, J lost 4 bases, and 8 bases lay in between. The germline V gene has CDR1 LNHDA and CDR2 SQIVND (reference sequence). The CDR3 loop is CASSRQVNQPQHF. In DNA form, the CDR3 reads TGTGCCAGTAGTAGACAGGTAAATCAGCCCCAGCATTTT. Based on the CDR3 plus reference TRBV19 and TRBJ1-5, the full variable domain is DGGITQSPKYLFRKEGQNVTLSCEQNLNHDAMYWYRQDPGQGLRLIYYSQIVNDFQKGDIAEGYSVSREKKESFPLTVTSAQKNPTAFYLCASSRQVNQPQHFGDGTRLSIL.

This clonotype was seen a few times. The chain has TRBV2 and TRBJ2-3, with TRBD2 identical over 7 bases. The CDR3 covers 13 residues. Trimming removed 5 bases from V and 5 bases from J; junction bases left unmatched: 4. From germline, CDR1 is SNHLY and CDR2 FYNNEI. The CDR3 coding sequence is TGTGCCAGCAGTACTTTAGCGGGAGATACGCAGTATTTT. It codes for CASSTLAGDTQYF.

V gene TRBV12-3 or TRBV12-4 combines with J gene TRBJ1-1, with unresolved D. Trimming removed 5 bases from V and 0 bases from J, with 7 bases in between. This CDR3 has 13 residues. CDR3 protein: CASSPGLNTEAFF. CDR3 nucleotide sequence: TGTGCCAGCAGTCCCGGACTGAACACTGAAGCTTTCTTT.

As for this clonotype: Germline is not matched at one junction end, which may reflect a read error. The chain carries TRBV30 and TRBJ2-5; TRBD2 matches 8 bases. The CDR3 contains 19 residues. The germline CDR1 and CDR2 sequences are GTSNPN and SVGIG (reference sequence). CDR3 amino acids: CAWSIGVAGTSGSVEAQYF. The CDR3 region has the DNA TGTGCCTGGAGTATTGGGGTAGCGGGGACATCGGGCTCCGTAGAGGCCCAGTACTTC. The full variable domain, completed using reference TRBV30 and TRBJ2-5, is SQTIHQWPATLVQPVGSPLSLECTVEGTSNPNLYWYRQAAGRGLQLLFYSVGIGQISSEVPQNLSASRPQDRQFILSSKKLLLSDSGFYLCAWSIGVAGTSGSVEAQYFGPGTRLLVL.

The gene calls are TRBV5-1 and TRBJ2-7; no clear D gene. The V end lost 4 bases, the J end lost 3 bases, and 11 bases lay between the germline ends. The CDR3 totals 13 residues. The germline V gene has CDR1 SGHRS and CDR2 YFSETQ. CDR3 loop: CASSPPTLYEQYF. CDR3 DNA sequence: TGCGCCAGCAGCCCGCCGACACTCTACGAGCAGTACTTC.

This clonotype occurred a few times. The rearrangement links TRBV12-2 to TRBJ1-1. TRBV12-2 is a recognized pseudogene. CDR3 length: 15 residues. The CDR3, as DNA: TGTGCAAGTCGCTTAGTTAAACCGATGAACACTGAAGCTTTCTTT. This translates into CASRLVKPMNTEAFF.

This clonotype was picked up many times. The chain is built from TRBV2 and TRBJ2-3; no clear D. V was clipped by 0 bases and J by 14 bases, with 9 bases between them. Germline-derived CDR1 and CDR2 are SNHLY and FYNNEI. The CDR3 runs to 11 residues. CDR3 bases: TGTGCCAGCAGTGAAGCGGTACTTCTGTATTTT. Translating gives CASSEAVLLYF.

This clonotype was counted a few times. The V and J genes are TRBV10-3 and TRBJ2-5; 9 bases are a match to TRBD1. Germline V gene lookup returns CDR1 ENHRY and CDR2 SYGVKD. The trim removed 6 bases at V and 5 bases at J, leaving 4 bases unmatched. CDR3 length equals 13 residues. The CDR3 is CAIRGQGSETQYF. The CDR3 bases are TGTGCCATCAGGGGACAGGGTAGCGAGACCCAGTACTTC.

This clonotype was observed at least ten times. The chain joins TRBV7-8 to TRBJ2-1; 9 nucleotides match TRBD2. This CDR3 region has 16 residues. Germline loops: CDR1 SGHVS, CDR2 FQNEAQ. V was clipped by 5 bases and J by 2 bases; unmatched bases: 7. The CDR3 reads CASSPNLAGTYNEQFF. For the CDR3, the DNA is TGTGCCAGCAGCCCCAACCTAGCGGGGACCTACAATGAGCAGTTCTTC.

This clonotype was seen at least ten times. This chain uses TRBV27 with TRBJ2-3, with unresolved D. This CDR3 has 15 residues. Germline lookup yields CDR1 MNHEY and CDR2 SMNVEV (reference sequence). V was pared by 3 bases and J by 0 bases, with 10 bases between. The CDR3 DNA reads TGTGCCAGCAGTTTGCGGAGAATTAGCACAGATACGCAGTATTTT. This codes for CASSLRRISTDTQYF.

This chain links TRBV12-3 or TRBV12-4 with TRBJ2-2, with a tentative D call TRBD1 (6 bases). The length of the CDR3 is 16 residues. V lost 2 bases and J 7 bases, leaving 17 bases between the germline ends. The CDR3 loop reads CASSLRGGRLGGELFF. The DNA for the CDR3 is TGTGCCAGCAGTTTACGAGGGGGACGTCTGGGCGGGGAGCTGTTTTTT.

This clonotype was observed a handful of times. The chain carries TRBV14 and TRBJ1-1; TRBD1 might be the D (5 bases). Germline CDR1 is SGHDN and CDR2 is FVKESK. V was trimmed by 4 bases and J by 4 bases, leaving 10 bases between them. The CDR3 loop spans 13 amino acids. CDR3 protein: CASSLGTVTEAFF. CDR3 bases: TGTGCCAGCAGCCTTGGGACGGTCACTGAAGCTTTCTTT.

This clonotype has ten or more counts. J is TRBJ2-5 and V is TRBV2, with 11 bases lining up with TRBD2. The CDR3 has 14 amino acids. Looked up from germline, CDR1 is SNHLY and CDR2 is FYNNEI. V was clipped by 6 bases and J by 3 bases; unmatched bases: 3. CDR3 nucleotide sequence: TGTGCCAGCAGGGGACTAGCGGACGAAGAGACCCAGTACTTC. It encodes CASRGLADEETQYF. Full variable domain (rest looked up from reference TRBV2 and TRBJ2-5): EPEVTQTPSHQVTQMGQEVILRCVPISNHLYFYWYRQILGQKVEFLVSFYNNEISEKSEIFDDQFSVERPDGSNFTLKIRSTKLEDSAMYFCASRGLADEETQYFGPGTRLLVL.

The gene calls are TRBV29-1 and TRBJ2-5; weak D call: TRBD1 (5 bases). Trimming removed 0 bases from V and 0 bases from J, with 5 bases in between. CDR3 size: 13 residues. Germline CDR1 and CDR2: SQVTM and ANQGSEA. The CDR3 protein is CSVEDRDQETQYF. As DNA, the CDR3 is TGCAGCGTTGAAGACAGGGACCAAGAGACCCAGTACTTC. Looking up the rest from reference TRBV29-1 and TRBJ2-5 gives the full variable domain: SAVISQKPSRDICQRGTSLTIQCQVDSQVTMMFWYRQQPGQSLTLIATANQGSEATYESGFVIDKFPISRPNLTFSTLTVSNMSPEDSSIYLCSVEDRDQETQYFGPGTRLLVL.

This clonotype was detected a few times. V usage is TRBV3-1 and J usage is TRBJ1-2; no clear D. Germline V gene sequence: CDR1 LGHDT, CDR2 YNNKEL (reference sequence). Trimming stripped 4 bases from V and 7 bases from J, with 13 bases between. CDR3 length: 13 residues. The CDR3 DNA is TGTGCCAGCAGCCCCGACACGTGGTTTGGCTACACCTTC. This gives the protein CASSPDTWFGYTF. The full variable domain, in which reference TRBV3-1 and TRBJ1-2 provide the parts outside the CDR3, is DTAVSQTPKYLVTQMGNDKSIKCEQNLGHDTMYWYKQDSKKFLKIMFSYNNKELIINETVPNRFSPKSPDKAHLNLHINSLELGDSAVYFCASSPDTWFGYTFGSGTRLTVV.

This clonotype was recorded at least ten times. The chain carries TRBV10-2 and TRBJ2-7; D perhaps matches TRBD2 (7 bases). The CDR3 length is 13 residues. Germline V gives CDR1 WSHSY, CDR2 SAAADI. Trimming took off 4 bases at V and 5 bases at J, with 12 bases between the two ends. CDR3 sequence reads: CASSVGGGHEQYF. The CDR3 coding sequence is TGCGCCAGCAGTGTGGGGGGGGGCCACGAGCAGTACTTC.

V and J are TRBV5-1 and TRBJ1-3, with 7 bases fitting TRBD1. The CDR3 loop spans 14 amino acids. V lost 3 bases to trimming and J lost 2 bases; unmatched junction nucleotides: 2. In germline, CDR1 is SGHRS, CDR2 YFSETQ. The CDR3 loop reads CASSSGQTGNTIYF. The CDR3 region has the DNA TGCGCCAGCAGCTCGGGACAGACTGGAAACACCATATATTTT.

The chain carries TRBV3-1 and TRBJ1-1, with D perhaps TRBD1 (5 bases). CDR1 is LGHDT, CDR2 YNNKEL, per germline (reference sequence). The CDR3 is made up of 14 amino acids. V lost 0 bases and J 11 bases, leaving 16 bases between the germline ends. The CDR3 loop is CASSQDRGGWLAFF. The CDR3 bases are TGTGCCAGCAGCCAAGATCGCGGGGGGTGGTTGGCTTTCTTT. Supplemented by reference TRBV3-1 and TRBJ1-1, the full variable domain reads DTAVSQTPKYLVTQMGNDKSIKCEQNLGHDTMYWYKQDSKKFLKIMFSYNNKELIINETVPNRFSPKSPDKAHLNLHINSLELGDSAVYFCASSQDRGGWLAFFGQGTRLTVV.

The chain joins TRBV29-1 to TRBJ2-6, with D tentatively TRBD1 or TRBD2 (5 bases each). Germline V gives CDR1 SQVTM, CDR2 ANQGSEA. The CDR3 extends over 18 amino acids. Trimming shortened V by 4 bases and J by 2 bases, and 21 bases separated the two germline ends. CDR3 DNA: TGCAGCGTTGGAGGGTCGGGCAGGGCAGGCGCTGGGGCCAACGTCCTGACTTTC. This sequence encodes CSVGGSGRAGAGANVLTF.